The 18 T cell receptor beta chains below come from one sample, sequenced in a study of T cell repertoires in cytomegalovirus infection. TCRdb re-called the reads through MiXCR, storing one row per CDR3 protein. The data hold approximately 240,000 distinct CDR3 sequences, with more than 9% observed a single time. Sequenced material: PBMCs. The origin of the receptors is a human donor in good health (CMV status not recorded). Some clones in this sample may be carry-over from other donors' samples.

This clonotype was detected ten times or more. The chain has TRBV7-2 and TRBJ1-5; no reliable D call. The germline V and J ends were trimmed by 3 bases and 0 bases, with 3 bases remaining between them. The germline V gene encodes CDR1 SGHTA and CDR2 FQGNSA. This CDR3 spans 13 amino acids. DNA for the CDR3: TGTGCCAGCAGCTTGGATAGCAATCAGCCCCAGCATTTT. Translating it yields CASSLDSNQPQHF.

The chain carries TRBV19 and TRBJ1-1, with D perhaps matching TRBD1 (5 bases). CDR1 is LNHDA and CDR2 is SQIVND in the germline V gene (reference sequence). Trimming cost V 8 bases and J 1 base, with 8 bases left between them. The CDR3 consists of 12 residues. CDR3 region: CASRDWNTEAFF. CDR3 coding DNA: TGTGCCAGTCGGGACTGGAACACTGAAGCTTTCTTT. Based on the CDR3 plus reference TRBV19 and TRBJ1-1, the full variable domain is DGGITQSPKYLFRKEGQNVTLSCEQNLNHDAMYWYRQDPGQGLRLIYYSQIVNDFQKGDIAEGYSVSREKKESFPLTVTSAQKNPTAFYLCASRDWNTEAFFGQGTRLTVV.

The rearrangement joins TRBV5-1 to TRBJ2-5; 8 positions match TRBD2. Germline CDR1 and CDR2: SGHRS and YFSETQ. V was pared by 5 bases and J by 1 base, with 7 bases of the junction left unmatched. CDR3 length: 15 residues. DNA for the CDR3: TGCGCCAGCAGGCGGGGAGCGGGGGTCCAAGAGACCCAGTACTTC. Amino acids: CASRRGAGVQETQYF.

As regards this clonotype: In this CDR3 the conserved last residue, phenylalanine or tryptophan, is missing, so a read error is likely. CDR3 coding DNA: TGTGCCAGTAGTAAAGCAGGGGGCGCCTATGGCTACACCCTC. Residues: CASSKAGGAYGYTL. The chain carries TRBV19 and TRBJ1-2; 8 nucleotides match TRBD1. The V gene end was trimmed by 4 bases and the J gene end by 4 bases; junction bases not matched to a gene: 5. The CDR3 runs to 14 residues. CDR1 is LNHDA, CDR2 SQIVND, per germline (reference sequence).

This clonotype came up many times. The CDR3 nucleotides read TGTGCCAGCAGCTTCTTACTAGCGGGAGATACGCAGTATTTT. Translation: CASSFLLAGDTQYF. This sequence joins TRBV7-2 and TRBJ2-3, with 9 bases lining up with TRBD2. CDR1 is SGHTA and CDR2 is FQGNSA in the germline V gene. The CDR3 runs to 14 residues. After removal of 3 bases from V and 5 bases from J, the junction contained 3 bases not matched to a gene.

This clonotype was picked up many times. This chain links TRBV7-2 with TRBJ2-7; D possibly uses TRBD1 or TRBD2 (5 bases each). This CDR3 spans 14 amino acids. Trimming removed 2 bases at V and 3 bases at J, with 11 bases between. The germline gives CDR1 SGHTA, CDR2 FQGNSA. The CDR3 nucleotides read TGTGCCAGCAGCTTAACCGGGGCCCTCTACGAGCAGTACTTC. Amino acids: CASSLTGALYEQYF. The full variable domain, rest sourced from reference TRBV7-2 and TRBJ2-7, is GAGVSQSPSNKVTEKGKDVELRCDPISGHTALYWYRQSLGQGLEFLIYFQGNSAPDKSGLPSDRFSAERTGGSVSTLTIQRTQQEDSAVYLCASSLTGALYEQYFGPGTRLTVT.

This clonotype was seen once. A read error may explain this, as a much larger clone is one base away. Because the CDR3 is missing its conserved closing phenylalanine or tryptophan, this is likely a read error. V and J are TRBV19 and TRBJ2-3; the match to TRBD2 covers 7 bases. V lost 4 bases and J lost 0; bases outside the gene matches: 7. CDR1 is LNHDA, CDR2 SQIVND, per germline (reference sequence). CDR3 size: 16 residues. Written as DNA, the CDR3 is TGTGCCAGTAGTAAGGATCAAGCGGGAAGCACAGATACGCAGTATTCT. This encodes CASSKDQAGSTDTQYS.

The J gene is TRBJ1-5, the V gene TRBV12-3 or TRBV12-4, with 9 positions matching TRBD1. This CDR3 is built from 15 residues. The J segment lost 6 bases and the V segment lost 1 base, leaving 4 bases of the junction unmatched. In DNA form, the CDR3 reads TGTGCCAGCAGTTTAGTCACAGGGGGCGGTCAGCCCCAGCATTTT. Translation gives CASSLVTGGGQPQHF.

Remarks on this clonotype: This may be a read error, as it is one base from a much larger clone. The chain has TRBV6-4 and TRBJ2-1, with D uncertain. Germline values: CDR1 MRHNA, CDR2 SNTAGT. The length of the CDR3 is 14 residues. In DNA form, the CDR3 reads TGTGCCAGCAGTCCTTCTAACTCCCACAATGAGCAGTTCTTC. Residues: CASSPSNSHNEQFF.

The CDR3 sequence: CASHVWDGELFF. The CDR3 coding sequence is TGTGCCTCACACGTCTGGGACGGGGAGCTGTTTTTT. The gene calls are TRBV3-1 and TRBJ2-2; D gene ambiguous. Germline V CDR1 and CDR2: LGHDT, YNNKEL (reference sequence). Trimming shortened V by 11 bases and J by 7 bases, and 14 bases separated the two germline ends. There are 12 residues in the CDR3. Full variable domain (rest looked up from reference TRBV3-1 and TRBJ2-2): DTAVSQTPKYLVTQMGNDKSIKCEQNLGHDTMYWYKQDSKKFLKIMFSYNNKELIINETVPNRFSPKSPDKAHLNLHINSLELGDSAVYFCASHVWDGELFFGEGSRLTVL.

There are a few counts of this clonotype. This chain links TRBV24-1 with TRBJ1-1, with a tentative D call TRBD1 (5 bases). The CDR3 runs 17 residues. Per the germline V gene, CDR1 is KGHDR and CDR2 is SFDVKD. The ends were cut back, 3 bases at V and 3 bases at J, with 19 bases in the middle. CDR3 region: CATSDARGSGKDTEAFF. Written as DNA, the CDR3 is TGTGCCACCAGTGATGCCCGGGGCAGCGGGAAGGACACTGAAGCTTTCTTT.

There are many counts of this clonotype. The V and J genes are TRBV24-1 and TRBJ2-3; no clear D gene. The germline CDR1 and CDR2 sequences are KGHDR and SFDVKD. The CDR3 covers 15 residues. V lost 3 bases and J lost 3, with 12 bases in between. Here the CDR3 DNA reads TGTGCCACCAGTGATAAGGGCCGGAGAACAGATACGCAGTATTTT. This translates into CATSDKGRRTDTQYF.

This clonotype was counted many times. The chain employs TRBV7-8 and TRBJ2-5; 7 bases are a match to TRBD1. V was clipped by 1 base and J by 4 bases; unmatched bases: 9. Germline V gene data show CDR1 as SGHVS and CDR2 as FQNEAQ. This CDR3 has 16 residues. This CDR3 is CASSLETGQASETQYF. The CDR3 nucleotides read TGTGCCAGCAGCTTAGAGACAGGGCAAGCATCAGAGACCCAGTACTTC.

This clonotype was recorded at least ten times. The chain couples TRBV19 to TRBJ1-2, with TRBD1 as a possible D gene (5 bases). Trimming removed 7 bases at V and 6 bases at J, with 18 bases between. Germline V gene data show CDR1 as LNHDA and CDR2 as SQIVND (reference sequence). CDR3 length: 14 amino acids. CDR3 loop: CASTDPSGTHGYTF. The DNA of the CDR3 is TGTGCCAGTACCGACCCATCAGGGACGCATGGCTACACCTTC.

This clonotype has only a few counts. V is TRBV7-2 and J is TRBJ1-2; D perhaps matches TRBD1 (6 bases). Germline assignment: CDR1 SGHTA and CDR2 FQGNSA. The CDR3 has 16 amino acids. The V gene lost 1 base and the J gene lost 4 bases, with 16 bases spanning the gap. This CDR3 is CASSLDYTGASYGYTF. In nucleotides, the CDR3 is TGTGCCAGCAGCTTAGATTATACGGGGGCCTCCTATGGCTACACCTTC.

This clonotype was observed at least ten times. The rearrangement uses TRBV5-1 and TRBJ2-5; D is undetermined. The germline V gene has CDR1 SGHRS and CDR2 YFSETQ. V was shortened by 6 bases and J by 2 bases, with 14 bases between the two germline ends. The CDR3 extends over 14 amino acids. In DNA, the CDR3 is TGCGCCAGCACCCAAGACTCGACACAAGAGACCCAGTACTTC. It translates to CASTQDSTQETQYF.

The chain is built from TRBV12-5 and TRBJ1-1; possibly TRBD1 for D (5 bases). There are 13 residues in the CDR3. The V end lost 4 bases, the J end lost 3 bases, and 9 bases lay between the germline ends. Germline lookup yields CDR1 LGHNT and CDR2 FRNRAP. The CDR3 region is CASGWGEHTEAFF. The CDR3 nucleotides are TGTGCTAGTGGTTGGGGGGAGCACACTGAAGCTTTCTTT.

This clonotype was detected a few times. The CDR3 sequence: CASSGSKGLSYEQYF. The CDR3, as DNA: TGTGCCAGCAGCGGCTCGAAGGGGCTTTCCTACGAGCAGTACTTC. J is TRBJ2-7 and V is TRBV7-9, with TRBD1 as a possible D gene (5 bases). The CDR3 runs 15 residues. V lost 5 bases to trimming and J lost 1 base, with 15 bases between them. Germline CDR1 and CDR2: SEHNR and FQNEAQ (reference sequence).